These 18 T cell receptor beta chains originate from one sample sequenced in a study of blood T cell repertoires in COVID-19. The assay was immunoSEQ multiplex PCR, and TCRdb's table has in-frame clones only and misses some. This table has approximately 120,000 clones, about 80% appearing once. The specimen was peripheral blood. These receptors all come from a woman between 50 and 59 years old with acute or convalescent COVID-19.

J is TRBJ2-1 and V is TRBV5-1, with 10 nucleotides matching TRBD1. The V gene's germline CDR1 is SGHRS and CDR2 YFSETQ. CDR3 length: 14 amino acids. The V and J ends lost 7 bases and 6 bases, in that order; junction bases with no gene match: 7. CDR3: CASQPGQGFNEQFF. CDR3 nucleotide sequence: TGCGCCAGCCAACCGGGACAGGGGTTCAATGAGCAGTTCTTC.

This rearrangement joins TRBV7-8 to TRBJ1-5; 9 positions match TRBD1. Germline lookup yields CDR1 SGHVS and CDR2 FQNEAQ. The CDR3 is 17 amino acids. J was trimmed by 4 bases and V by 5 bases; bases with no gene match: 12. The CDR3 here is CASSDGTGKRENQPQHF. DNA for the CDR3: TGTGCCAGCAGCGATGGGACAGGGAAAAGGGAGAATCAGCCCCAGCATTTT.

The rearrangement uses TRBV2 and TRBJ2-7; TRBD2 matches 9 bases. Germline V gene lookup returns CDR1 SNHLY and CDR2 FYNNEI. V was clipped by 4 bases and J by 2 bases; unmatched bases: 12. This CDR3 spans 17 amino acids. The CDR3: CASSVQRLAGPAYEQYF. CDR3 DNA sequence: TGTGCCAGCAGTGTTCAACGCCTAGCGGGGCCCGCCTACGAGCAGTACTTC.

Here the CDR3 reads CASSDFTGSGEQYF. CDR3 DNA sequence: TGTGCCAGCAGCGATTTTACAGGGAGCGGCGAGCAGTACTTC. This sequence joins TRBV11-2 and TRBJ2-7; tentative D call: TRBD1 (6 bases). The CDR3 loop spans 14 amino acids. Deletions cut 5 bases from V and 6 bases from J, with 17 bases between. Germline-derived CDR1 and CDR2 are SGHAT and FQNNGV.

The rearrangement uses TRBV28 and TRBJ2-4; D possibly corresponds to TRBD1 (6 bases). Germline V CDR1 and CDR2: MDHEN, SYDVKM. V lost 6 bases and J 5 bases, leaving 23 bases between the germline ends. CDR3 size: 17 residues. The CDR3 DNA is TGTGCCAGCAGCCCCTTATATACAGGGATCGCGCAAAACATTCAGTACTTC. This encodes CASSPLYTGIAQNIQYF.

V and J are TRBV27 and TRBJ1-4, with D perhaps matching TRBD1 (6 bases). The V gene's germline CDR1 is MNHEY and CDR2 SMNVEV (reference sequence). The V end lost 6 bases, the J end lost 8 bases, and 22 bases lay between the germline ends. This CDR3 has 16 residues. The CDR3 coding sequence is TGTGCCAGCAGCACTTACTCCACAGGGATTGGCGAAAAACTGTTTTTT. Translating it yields CASSTYSTGIGEKLFF. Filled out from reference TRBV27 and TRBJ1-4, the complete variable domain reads EAQVTQNPRYLITVTGKKLTVTCSQNMNHEYMSWYRQDPGLGLRQIYYSMNVEVTDKGDVPEGYKVSRKEKRNFPLILESPSPNQTSLYFCASSTYSTGIGEKLFFGSGTQLSVL.

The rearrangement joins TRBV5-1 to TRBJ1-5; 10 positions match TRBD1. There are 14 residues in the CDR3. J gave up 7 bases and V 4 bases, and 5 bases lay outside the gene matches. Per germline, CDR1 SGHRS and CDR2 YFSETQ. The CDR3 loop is CASSRTGGIQPQHF. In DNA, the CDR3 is TGCGCCAGCAGCCGGACAGGGGGTATCCAGCCCCAGCATTTT.

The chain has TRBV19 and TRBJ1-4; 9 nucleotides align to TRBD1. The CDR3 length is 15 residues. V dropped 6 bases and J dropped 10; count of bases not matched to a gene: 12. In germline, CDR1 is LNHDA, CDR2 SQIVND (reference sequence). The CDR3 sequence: CASRGQGLVKGKLFF. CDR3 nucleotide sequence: TGTGCCAGTAGGGGACAGGGACTGGTTAAAGGAAAACTGTTTTTT.

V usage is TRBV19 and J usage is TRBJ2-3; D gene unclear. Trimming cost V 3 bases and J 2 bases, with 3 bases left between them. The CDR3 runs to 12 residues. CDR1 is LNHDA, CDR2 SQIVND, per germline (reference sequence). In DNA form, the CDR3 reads TGTGCCAGTAGTATCTCCACAGATACGCAGTATTTT. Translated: CASSISTDTQYF.

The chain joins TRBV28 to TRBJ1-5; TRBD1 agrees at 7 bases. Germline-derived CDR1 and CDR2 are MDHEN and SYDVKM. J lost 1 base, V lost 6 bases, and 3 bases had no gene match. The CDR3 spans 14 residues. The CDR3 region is CASRIQGSNQPQHF. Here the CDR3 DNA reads TGTGCCAGCAGGATACAGGGGAGCAATCAGCCCCAGCATTTT.

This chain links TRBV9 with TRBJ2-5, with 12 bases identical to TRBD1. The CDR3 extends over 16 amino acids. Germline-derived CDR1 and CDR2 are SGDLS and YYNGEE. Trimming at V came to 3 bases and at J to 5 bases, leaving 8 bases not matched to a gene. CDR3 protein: CASSEWDRGLYETQYF. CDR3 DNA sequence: TGTGCCAGCAGCGAGTGGGACAGGGGGCTTTACGAGACCCAGTACTTC.

The CDR3 DNA follows: TGTGCCAGCAGCCCCCCCCTCGTGAGTTGGGAGACCCAGTACTTC. Its protein product is CASSPPLVSWETQYF. The chain is built from TRBV14 and TRBJ2-5; D is unclear. The V gene lost 4 bases and the J gene lost 5 bases, with 17 bases spanning the gap. This CDR3 contains 15 residues. In germline, CDR1 is SGHDN, CDR2 FVKESK. Based on the CDR3 plus reference TRBV14 and TRBJ2-5, the full variable domain is EAGVTQFPSHSVIEKGQTVTLRCDPISGHDNLYWYRRVMGKEIKFLLHFVKESKQDESGMPNNRFLAERTGGTYSTLKVQPAELEDSGVYFCASSPPLVSWETQYFGPGTRLLVL.

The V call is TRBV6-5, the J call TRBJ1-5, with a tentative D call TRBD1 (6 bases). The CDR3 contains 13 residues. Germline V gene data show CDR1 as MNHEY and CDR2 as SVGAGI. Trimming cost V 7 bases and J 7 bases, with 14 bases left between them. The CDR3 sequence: CASTSSGEQPQHF. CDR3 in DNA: TGTGCCAGCACCTCTTCAGGGGAACAGCCCCAGCATTTT.

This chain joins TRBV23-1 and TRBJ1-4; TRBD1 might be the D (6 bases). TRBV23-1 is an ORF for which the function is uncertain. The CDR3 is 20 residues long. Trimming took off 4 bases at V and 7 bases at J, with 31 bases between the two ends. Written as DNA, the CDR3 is TGCGCCAGCAGTCTATCTAGGACAGTTGGAAAGACTGAGTCCACTGAAAAACTGTTTTTT. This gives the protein CASSLSRTVGKTESTEKLFF.

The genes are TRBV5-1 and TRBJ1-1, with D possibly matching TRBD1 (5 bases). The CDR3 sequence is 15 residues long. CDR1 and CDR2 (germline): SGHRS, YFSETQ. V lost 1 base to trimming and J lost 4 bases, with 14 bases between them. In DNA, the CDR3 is TGCGCCAGCAGCTTGATTCCACAGGCTAGCACTGAAGCTTTCTTT. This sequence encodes CASSLIPQASTEAFF.

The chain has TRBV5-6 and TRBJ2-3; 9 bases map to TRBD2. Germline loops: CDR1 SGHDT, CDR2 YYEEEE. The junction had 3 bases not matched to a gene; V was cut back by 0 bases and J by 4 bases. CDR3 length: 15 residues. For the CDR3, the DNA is TGTGCCAGCAGCTTGGAGCTAGCGGGGCCAGATACGCAGTATTTT. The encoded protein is CASSLELAGPDTQYF. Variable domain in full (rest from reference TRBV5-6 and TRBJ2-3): DAGVTQSPTHLIKTRGQQVTLRCSPKSGHDTVSWYQQALGQGPQFIFQYYEEEERQRGNFPDRFSGHQFPNYSSELNVNALLLGDSALYLCASSLELAGPDTQYFGPGTRLTVL.

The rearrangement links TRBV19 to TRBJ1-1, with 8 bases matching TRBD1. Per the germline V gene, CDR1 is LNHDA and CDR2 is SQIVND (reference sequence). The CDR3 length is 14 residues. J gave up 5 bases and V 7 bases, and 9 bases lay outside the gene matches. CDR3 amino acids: CASIGQGGTTEAFF. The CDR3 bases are TGTGCCAGTATTGGACAGGGTGGGACTACTGAAGCTTTCTTT.

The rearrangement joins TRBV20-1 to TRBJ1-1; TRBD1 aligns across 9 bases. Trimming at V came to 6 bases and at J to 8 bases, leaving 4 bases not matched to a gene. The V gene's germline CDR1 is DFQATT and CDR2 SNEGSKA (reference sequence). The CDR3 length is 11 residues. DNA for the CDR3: TGCAGTGCAGGACAGGGGTTCGAAGCTTTCTTT. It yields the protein CSAGQGFEAFF.